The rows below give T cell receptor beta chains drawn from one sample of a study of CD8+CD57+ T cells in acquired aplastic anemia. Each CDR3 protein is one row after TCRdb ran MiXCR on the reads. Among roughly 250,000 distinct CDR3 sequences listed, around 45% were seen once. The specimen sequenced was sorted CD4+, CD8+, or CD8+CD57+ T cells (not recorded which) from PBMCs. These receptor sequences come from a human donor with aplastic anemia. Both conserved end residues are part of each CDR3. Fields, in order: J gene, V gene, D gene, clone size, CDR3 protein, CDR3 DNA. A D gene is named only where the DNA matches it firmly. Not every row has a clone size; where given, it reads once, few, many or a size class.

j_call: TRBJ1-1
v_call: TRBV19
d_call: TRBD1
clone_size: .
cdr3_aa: CASSTTGSTEAFF
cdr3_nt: TGTGCCAGTAGTACGACAGGGTCCACTGAAGCTTTCTTT

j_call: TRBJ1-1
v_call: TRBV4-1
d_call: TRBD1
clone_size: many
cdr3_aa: CASKQGFDTEAFF
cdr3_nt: TGCGCCAGTAAACAGGGGTTTGACACTGAAGCTTTCTTT

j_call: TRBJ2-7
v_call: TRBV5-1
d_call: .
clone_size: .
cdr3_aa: CASSSRGSYEQYF
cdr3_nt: TGCGCCAGCAGTTCCAGGGGCAGCTACGAGCAGTACTTC

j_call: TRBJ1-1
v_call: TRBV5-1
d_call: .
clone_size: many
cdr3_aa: CASSIKPGHPNTEAFF
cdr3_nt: TGCGCCAGCAGCATCAAACCGGGACACCCGAACACTGAAGCTTTCTTT

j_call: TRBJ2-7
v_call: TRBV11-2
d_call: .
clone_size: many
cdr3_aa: CASSLDISRPPAYEQYF
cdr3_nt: TGTGCCAGCAGCTTAGATATATCCCGCCCCCCTGCCTACGAGCAGTACTTC

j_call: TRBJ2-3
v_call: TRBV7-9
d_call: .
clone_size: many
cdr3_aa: CASSLNPGRTDTQYF
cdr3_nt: TGTGCCAGCAGCTTAAACCCGGGTAGGACAGATACGCAGTATTTT

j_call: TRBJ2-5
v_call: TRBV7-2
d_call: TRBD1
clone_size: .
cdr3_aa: CASSLRDRGQTQYF
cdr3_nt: TGTGCCAGCAGCTTACGGGACAGGGGACAGACCCAGTACTTC

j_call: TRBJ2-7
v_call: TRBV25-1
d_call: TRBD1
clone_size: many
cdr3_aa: CASSGGQGFDEQYF
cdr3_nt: TGTGCCAGCAGTGGGGGACAGGGATTTGACGAGCAGTACTTC

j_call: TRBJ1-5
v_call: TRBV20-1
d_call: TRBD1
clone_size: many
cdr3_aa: CSARDRQGAYGQPQHF
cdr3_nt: TGCAGTGCTAGAGACAGACAGGGGGCGTACGGTCAGCCCCAGCATTTT

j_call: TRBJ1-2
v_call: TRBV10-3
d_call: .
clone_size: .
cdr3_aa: CALRDKWYGYTF
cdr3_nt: TGTGCCCTTCGGGACAAGTGGTATGGCTACACCTTC

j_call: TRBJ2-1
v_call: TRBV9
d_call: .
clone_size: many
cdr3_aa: CASSVGRSGSVDNEQFF
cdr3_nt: TGTGCCAGCAGCGTAGGAAGGTCCGGTAGTGTAGACAATGAGCAGTTCTTC

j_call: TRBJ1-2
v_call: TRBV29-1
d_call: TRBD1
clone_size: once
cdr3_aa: CSVGQGGYGYTF
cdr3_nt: TGCAGCGTCGGACAGGGGGGCTATGGCTACACCTTC

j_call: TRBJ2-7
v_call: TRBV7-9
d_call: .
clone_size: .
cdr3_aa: CASSLSGQAWRVYEQYF
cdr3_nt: TGTGCCAGCAGCTTATCCGGACAGGCATGGAGGGTATACGAGCAGTACTTC

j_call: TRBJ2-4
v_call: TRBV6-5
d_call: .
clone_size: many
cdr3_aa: CASSYGTPRDIQYF
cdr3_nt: TGTGCCAGCAGTTACGGGACACCCAGGGACATTCAGTACTTC

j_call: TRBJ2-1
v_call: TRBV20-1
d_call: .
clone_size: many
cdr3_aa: CSASISRLGLYNEQFF
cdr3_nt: TGCAGTGCTTCGATATCCAGACTAGGTCTCTACAATGAGCAGTTCTTC

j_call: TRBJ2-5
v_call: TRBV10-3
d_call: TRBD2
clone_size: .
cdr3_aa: CAISGGGETQYF
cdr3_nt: TGTGCCATCAGTGGGGGAGGGGAGACCCAGTACTTC

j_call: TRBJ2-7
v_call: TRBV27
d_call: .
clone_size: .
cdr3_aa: CASRLQGTTYEQYF
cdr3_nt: TGTGCCAGCAGACTACAGGGGACTACCTACGAGCAGTACTTC

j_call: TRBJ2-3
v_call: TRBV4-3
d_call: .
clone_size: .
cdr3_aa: CASSQDEVAGPSTDTQYF
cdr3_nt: TGCGCCAGCAGCCAAGACGAAGTGGCTGGACCTAGCACAGATACGCAGTATTTT

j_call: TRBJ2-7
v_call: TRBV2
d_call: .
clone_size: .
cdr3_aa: CASSEETYEQYF
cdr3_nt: TGTGCCAGCAGTGAGGAAACCTACGAGCAGTACTTC

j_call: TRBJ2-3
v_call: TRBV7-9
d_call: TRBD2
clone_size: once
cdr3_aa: CASSRLAGPDTQYF
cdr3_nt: TGTGCCAGCAGTCGACTAGCGGGACCAGATACGCAGTATTTT

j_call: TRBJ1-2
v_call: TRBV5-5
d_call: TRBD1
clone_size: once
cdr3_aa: CASSIVTGDYGYTF
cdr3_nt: TGTGCCAGCAGCATAGTGACAGGGGACTATGGCTACACCTTC

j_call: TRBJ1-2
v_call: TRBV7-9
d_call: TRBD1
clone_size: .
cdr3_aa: CASSLRYDRGGYTF
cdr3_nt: TGTGCCAGCAGCCTAAGGTATGACAGGGGAGGCTACACCTTC